These 23 T cell receptor beta chains were sequenced from one sample in a study of CD8+ T cells in alopecia areata. The treatment is: oral pan-JAK inhibitor, 5-10 mg twice daily. As the sequencing template, cDNA was produced by extracting RNA and reverse transcribing it. Profiling relied on immunoSEQ multiplex PCR, and the TCRdb table lists in-frame clones only, not all of them. Altogether 100,000 or so clones are present, roughly 60% being singletons, with the ten largest covering around 15%. The specimen was CD8+ T cells sorted from blood, collected between weeks 55 and 70, from a patient treated with tofacitinib. The origin of the receptors is a human donor with alopecia areata.

This clone came up once. This sequence joins TRBV27 and TRBJ1-1; 7 nucleotides line up with TRBD1. V lost 0 bases to trimming and J lost 0 bases; unmatched junction nucleotides: 1. Germline V gives CDR1 MNHEY, CDR2 SMNVEV (reference sequence). The CDR3 loop spans 15 amino acids. CDR3 residues: CASSLSGQMNTEAFF. In DNA form, the CDR3 reads TGTGCCAGCAGTTTATCGGGACAGATGAACACTGAAGCTTTCTTT.

This clone came up once. Here the CDR3 DNA reads TGCGCCAGCTGGGGCCGGGGGGCGTCGAACCAAGAGACCCAGTACTTC. Encoded protein: CASWGRGASNQETQYF. The chain uses TRBV5-1 and TRBJ2-5; possible D gene TRBD2, 7 bases. Germline loops: CDR1 SGHRS, CDR2 YFSETQ. The CDR3 contains 16 residues. V was trimmed by 7 bases and J by 0 bases, leaving 19 bases between them.

CDR3 in amino acids: CAWSWLASTDTQYF. The CDR3 DNA reads TGTGCCTGGAGTTGGCTAGCGAGCACAGATACGCAGTATTTT. J is TRBJ2-3 and V is TRBV30, with D perhaps TRBD2 (6 bases). There are 14 residues in the CDR3. V gave up 2 bases and J gave up 0 bases, with 9 bases separating them. From germline, CDR1 is GTSNPN and CDR2 SVGIG (reference sequence).

This clone was seen a handful of times. The chain has TRBV11-2 and TRBJ2-2; TRBD2 agrees at 11 bases. With V trimmed by 5 bases and J by 0 bases, 5 bases remained unmatched. Germline assignment: CDR1 SGHAT and CDR2 FQNNGV. CDR3 size: 17 residues. This CDR3 is CASSGTTSGANTGELFF. CDR3 in DNA: TGTGCCAGCAGCGGGACGACTAGCGGGGCGAACACCGGGGAGCTGTTTTTT.

The J gene is TRBJ1-5, the V gene TRBV30, with D hard to call. The V gene's germline CDR1 is GTSNPN and CDR2 SVGIG (reference sequence). V was cut by 1 base and J by 0 bases, with 4 bases left in between. CDR3 length: 13 residues. DNA for the CDR3: TGTGCCTGGAGTGCTGATAGCAATCAGCCCCAGCATTTT. Protein: CAWSADSNQPQHF.

This clone was detected only a few times. The chain employs TRBV14 and TRBJ2-7; D perhaps matches TRBD1 (6 bases). This CDR3 has 14 residues. Trimming shortened V by 3 bases and J by 9 bases, and 18 bases separated the two germline ends. Per germline, CDR1 SGHDN and CDR2 FVKESK. The CDR3 DNA is TGTGCCAGCAGCCAGGGATGGGGGCCTTGGGTGCAGTACTTC. Translation: CASSQGWGPWVQYF.

This clone came up a few times. The chain links TRBV29-1 to TRBJ1-1, with D possibly TRBD1 on 6 matching bases. The CDR3 totals 14 residues. V dropped 5 bases and J dropped 1 base, with 14 bases sitting between them. Germline V lookup: CDR1 SQVTM, CDR2 ANQGSEA. Here the CDR3 DNA reads TGCAGCGTTTTGTTGGTACAGGGGAACACTGAAGCTTTCTTT. Residues: CSVLLVQGNTEAFF.

This chain links TRBV2 with TRBJ2-5; 9 bases line up with TRBD2. The V gene's germline CDR1 is SNHLY and CDR2 FYNNEI. V gave up 7 bases and J gave up 1 base; unmatched junction bases: 4. The CDR3 contains 14 residues. CDR3 nucleotide sequence: TGTGCCAGCATGGTAGCGGGGGTCCAAGAGACCCAGTACTTC. Protein: CASMVAGVQETQYF.

The chain combines TRBV13 with TRBJ2-6; D call uncertain. This CDR3 region has 21 residues. Germline V CDR1 and CDR2: PRHDT, FYEKMQ (reference sequence). Trimming removed 3 bases at V and 1 base at J, with 25 bases between. The DNA for the CDR3 is TGTGCCAGCAGCTTTCACGGAGCGAACCTTCAAAGTCCTTCTGGGGCCAACGTCCTGACTTTC. It translates to CASSFHGANLQSPSGANVLTF.

This clone was picked up a small number of times. This rearrangement joins TRBV5-6 to TRBJ1-4; D perhaps matches TRBD1 (5 bases). This CDR3 comprises 14 residues. Germline V CDR1 and CDR2: SGHDT, YYEEEE. Deletions cut 4 bases from V and 7 bases from J, with 14 bases between. CDR3 coding DNA: TGTGCCAGCAGCCAACCAACAGGAGGTGAAAAACTGTTTTTT. It translates to CASSQPTGGEKLFF.

This sequence joins TRBV15 and TRBJ2-2; no reliable D call. V gave up 8 bases and J gave up 5 bases, with 9 bases separating them. The length of the CDR3 is 12 residues. From germline, CDR1 is LNHNV and CDR2 YYDKDF (reference sequence). The CDR3 loop reads CATPRQTGELFF. CDR3 DNA sequence: TGTGCCACCCCGAGGCAAACCGGGGAGCTGTTTTTT.

This clone has a handful of counts. The chain carries TRBV2 and TRBJ2-1, with TRBD1 matching over 9 bases. Germline lookup yields CDR1 SNHLY and CDR2 FYNNEI. V lost 10 bases to trimming and J lost 9 bases; unmatched junction nucleotides: 10. The CDR3 extends over 13 amino acids. The CDR3 is CAIPGQGKVEQFF. For the CDR3, the DNA is TGTGCCATCCCGGGACAGGGTAAAGTTGAGCAGTTCTTC.

The chain is built from TRBV14 and TRBJ1-2, with 8 bases matching TRBD1. The V gene end was trimmed by 4 bases and the J gene end by 4 bases; junction bases not matched to a gene: 8. Germline V gene data show CDR1 as SGHDN and CDR2 as FVKESK. The CDR3 spans 15 residues. CDR3 in DNA: TGTGCCAGCAGCCGGAAGACAGGGGAAGGCTATGGCTACACCTTC. Encoded protein: CASSRKTGEGYGYTF.

This clone showed up just a few times. The CDR3, as DNA: TGTGCCAGCAGCGTATCAGGGGGAACGGACGAGCAGTACTTC. This encodes CASSVSGGTDEQYF. This chain links TRBV9 with TRBJ2-7, with 7 nucleotides matching TRBD1. The CDR3 extends over 14 amino acids. J was trimmed by 5 bases and V by 1 base; bases with no gene match: 6. Germline V gene data show CDR1 as SGDLS and CDR2 as YYNGEE.

The sample holds one count of this clone. The V and J genes are TRBV7-9 and TRBJ2-7, with D tentatively TRBD2 (6 bases). This CDR3 contains 13 residues. The V gene's germline CDR1 is SEHNR and CDR2 FQNEAQ (reference sequence). V was cut by 3 bases and J by 3 bases, with 9 bases left in between. CDR3 DNA: TGTGCCAGCAGCTTTGGCGGGGACTACGAGCAGTACTTC. It is translated as CASSFGGDYEQYF.

The chain combines TRBV19 with TRBJ1-5; the D is unclear. The V and J ends lost 6 bases and 0 bases respectively, with 24 bases between them. The V gene's germline CDR1 is LNHDA and CDR2 SQIVND (reference sequence). The CDR3 runs 19 residues. CDR3 bases: TGTGCCAGTAGGGATCCCTGGACCCGACCGACGTATAGCAATCAGCCCCAGCATTTT. It translates to CASRDPWTRPTYSNQPQHF.

V and J are TRBV29-1 and TRBJ2-7; 9 positions agree with TRBD1. V shed 1 base and J 6 bases; nucleotides not matched to a gene: 16. CDR1 SQVTM and CDR2 ANQGSEA come from the germline V gene. This CDR3 contains 17 residues. The CDR3 region has the DNA TGCAGCGTTGAAGTCCGAGCAACCGGGACAGGGATTGGCGAGCAGTACTTC. It translates to CSVEVRATGTGIGEQYF.

There are a few counts of this clone. The V and J genes are TRBV4-1 and TRBJ2-7; D possibly corresponds to TRBD2 (7 bases). Trimming removed 4 bases at V and 5 bases at J, with 15 bases between. There are 14 residues in the CDR3. The germline V gene encodes CDR1 MGHRA and CDR2 YSYEKL. CDR3 loop: CASSPGGRKNEQYF. The CDR3 DNA reads as TGCGCCAGCAGCCCGGGGGGCCGAAAGAACGAGCAGTACTTC.

This clone was counted between two and nine times. Other nucleotide sequences from this sample produce the same CDR3. The chain joins TRBV5-1 to TRBJ2-7; D gene ambiguous. V was clipped by 0 bases and J by 2 bases, with 0 bases between them. Germline lookup yields CDR1 SGHRS and CDR2 YFSETQ. The CDR3 runs 11 residues. In DNA form, the CDR3 reads TGCGCCAGCAGCTTGGCCTACGAGCAGTACTTC. Protein sequence: CASSLAYEQYF.

This clone ranks as medium-sized. The V and J genes are TRBV7-9 and TRBJ1-1; D perhaps matches TRBD1 (6 bases). V lost 1 base and J lost 0, with 9 bases in between. Germline-derived CDR1 and CDR2 are SEHNR and FQNEAQ (reference sequence). The length of the CDR3 is 15 residues. The CDR3 protein is CASSLEQGMNTEAFF. The CDR3 bases are TGTGCCAGCAGCTTAGAACAGGGCATGAACACTGAAGCTTTCTTT.

In this sample, this clone turned up a few times. The rearrangement joins TRBV4-1 to TRBJ2-2; D ambiguous. The CDR3 has 16 amino acids. The V end lost 1 base, the J end lost 6 bases, and 15 bases lay between the germline ends. The germline gives CDR1 MGHRA, CDR2 YSYEKL. The CDR3, as DNA: TGCGCCAGCAGCCAAGCTCCCGTAGCACCGGCCGGGGAGCTGTTTTTT. It is translated as CASSQAPVAPAGELFF.

The gene calls are TRBV4-1 and TRBJ1-2, with D uncertain. Trimming stripped 1 base from V and 7 bases from J, with 7 bases between. CDR3 size: 12 residues. Germline V gene data show CDR1 as MGHRA and CDR2 as YSYEKL. The CDR3 loop reads CASSQAPFGYTF. The CDR3 DNA sequence: TGCGCCAGCAGCCAAGCGCCGTTTGGCTACACCTTC.

This clone was seen more than once but under ten times. The CDR3 sequence: CASSVSSVWGLTDVLTF. For the CDR3, the DNA is TGTGCCAGCAGCGTATCGTCCGTCTGGGGGCTTACGGACGTCCTGACTTTC. This chain connects TRBV9 to TRBJ2-6, with D perhaps matching TRBD1 (6 bases). V lost 1 base and J lost 11, with 22 bases in between. The CDR3 covers 17 residues. CDR1 and CDR2 (germline): SGDLS, YYNGEE.